This T cell receptor (beta chain) comes out of a study of T cell repertoires in cytomegalovirus infection. Study-wide points: The ex vivo response showed dominance by HLA-C-restricted CMV-specific TCR beta clonotypes. Pooled public TCR beta family frequency picked out CMV carriers with the relevant HLA.

TCRdb analysed the reads with MiXCR anew, one entry per CDR3 protein. This sample yields about 220,000 distinct CDR3 sequences, of which about 39% are seen a single time; about 60% belongs to the top ten. The table lists this clonotype with a few counts. Antigen specificity is unknown. This CDR3 is 15 amino acids long. Trimming at V came to 3 bases and at J to 4 bases, leaving 7 bases not matched to a gene. CDR1 is SGHVS and CDR2 is FQNEAQ in the germline V gene. The sequence was obtained from a human donor in good health (CMV status not recorded). Some clones in this sample may be carry-over from other donors' samples. This sequence joins TRBV7-8 and TRBJ1-1; 8 bases are shared with TRBD1. The sequencing here drew on CD8+ T cells from cultured PBMCs, taken from culture after CMV antigen stimulation. Here the CDR3 DNA reads TGTGCCAGCAGCTTCCCACAGGGGGGAGGCACTGAAGCTTTCTTT. This sequence encodes CASSFPQGGGTEAFF.